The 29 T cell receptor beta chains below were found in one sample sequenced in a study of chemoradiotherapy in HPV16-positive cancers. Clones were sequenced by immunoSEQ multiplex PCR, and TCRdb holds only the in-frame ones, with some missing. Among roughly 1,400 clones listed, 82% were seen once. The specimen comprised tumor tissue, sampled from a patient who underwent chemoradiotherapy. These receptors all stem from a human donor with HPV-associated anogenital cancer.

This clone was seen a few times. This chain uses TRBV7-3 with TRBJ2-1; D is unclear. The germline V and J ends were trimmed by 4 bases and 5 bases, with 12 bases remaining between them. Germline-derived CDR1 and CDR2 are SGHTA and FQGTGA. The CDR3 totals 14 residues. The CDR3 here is CASSSWANDNEQFF. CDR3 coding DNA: TGTGCCAGCAGCTCTTGGGCTAATGACAATGAGCAGTTCTTC.

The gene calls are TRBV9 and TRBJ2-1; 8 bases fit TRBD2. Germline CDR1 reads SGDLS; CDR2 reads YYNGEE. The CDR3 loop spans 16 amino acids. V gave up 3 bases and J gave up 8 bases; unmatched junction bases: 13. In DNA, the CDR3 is TGTGCCAGCAGCGCGCGAGCGGGGGCTGGGGTGGATGAGCAGTTCTTC. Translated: CASSARAGAGVDEQFF.

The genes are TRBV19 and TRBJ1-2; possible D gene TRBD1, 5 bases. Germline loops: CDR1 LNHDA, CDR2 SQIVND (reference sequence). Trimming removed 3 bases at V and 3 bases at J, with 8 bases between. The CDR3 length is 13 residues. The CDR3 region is CASSIKGHYGYTF. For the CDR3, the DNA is TGTGCCAGTAGTATCAAGGGGCACTATGGCTACACCTTC.

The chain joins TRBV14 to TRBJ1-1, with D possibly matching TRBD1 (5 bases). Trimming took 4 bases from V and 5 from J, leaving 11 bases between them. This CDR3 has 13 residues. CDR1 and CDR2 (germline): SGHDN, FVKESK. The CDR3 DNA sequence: TGTGCCAGCAGCCCAGGTAGGGGTACTGAAGCTTTCTTT. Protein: CASSPGRGTEAFF. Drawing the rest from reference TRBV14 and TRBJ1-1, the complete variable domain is EAGVTQFPSHSVIEKGQTVTLRCDPISGHDNLYWYRRVMGKEIKFLLHFVKESKQDESGMPNNRFLAERTGGTYSTLKVQPAELEDSGVYFCASSPGRGTEAFFGQGTRLTVV.

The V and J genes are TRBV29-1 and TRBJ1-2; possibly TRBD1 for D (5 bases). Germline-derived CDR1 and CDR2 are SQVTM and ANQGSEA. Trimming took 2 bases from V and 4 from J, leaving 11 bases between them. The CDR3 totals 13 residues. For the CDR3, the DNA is TGCAGCGTTGAACTGGGGGAGGTCTATGGCTACACCTTC. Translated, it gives CSVELGEVYGYTF. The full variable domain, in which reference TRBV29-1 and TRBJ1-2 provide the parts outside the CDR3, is SAVISQKPSRDICQRGTSLTIQCQVDSQVTMMFWYRQQPGQSLTLIATANQGSEATYESGFVIDKFPISRPNLTFSTLTVSNMSPEDSSIYLCSVELGEVYGYTFGSGTRLTVV.

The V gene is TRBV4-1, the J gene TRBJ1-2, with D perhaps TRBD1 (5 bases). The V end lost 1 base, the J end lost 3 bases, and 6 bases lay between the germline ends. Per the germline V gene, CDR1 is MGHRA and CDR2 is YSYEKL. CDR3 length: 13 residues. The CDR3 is CASSQARDYGYTF. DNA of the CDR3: TGCGCCAGCAGCCAAGCCAGGGACTATGGCTACACCTTC.

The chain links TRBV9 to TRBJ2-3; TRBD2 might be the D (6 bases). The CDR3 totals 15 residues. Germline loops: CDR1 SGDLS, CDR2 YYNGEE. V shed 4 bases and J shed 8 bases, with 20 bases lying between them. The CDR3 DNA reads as TGTGCCAGCAGCCCCCCGGGGACTGGGTCAGTTACGCAGTATTTT. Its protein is CASSPPGTGSVTQYF.

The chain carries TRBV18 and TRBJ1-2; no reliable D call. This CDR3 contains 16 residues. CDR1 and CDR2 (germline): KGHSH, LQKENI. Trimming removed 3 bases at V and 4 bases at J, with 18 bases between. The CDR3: CASSPGEGKWSYGYTF. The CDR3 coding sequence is TGTGCCAGCTCACCTGGTGAAGGGAAGTGGAGCTATGGCTACACCTTC.

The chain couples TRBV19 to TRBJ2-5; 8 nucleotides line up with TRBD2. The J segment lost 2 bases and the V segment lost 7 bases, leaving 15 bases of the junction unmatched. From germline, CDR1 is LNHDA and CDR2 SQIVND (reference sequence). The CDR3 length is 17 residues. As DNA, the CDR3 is TGTGCCAGTAAACCAACCCATAGCGGGACCCTGCAAGAGACCCAGTACTTC. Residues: CASKPTHSGTLQETQYF.

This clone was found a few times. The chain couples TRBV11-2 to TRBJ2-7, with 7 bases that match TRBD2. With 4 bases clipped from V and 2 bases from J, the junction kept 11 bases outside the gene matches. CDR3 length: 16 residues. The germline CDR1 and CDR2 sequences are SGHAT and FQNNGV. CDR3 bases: TGTGCCAGCAGCTCCCGAGGTGGCGGGGGACCCTACGAGCAGTACTTC. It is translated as CASSSRGGGGPYEQYF.

The CDR3 DNA is TGTGCCTGGAGCGGGACAGGGTATGGCTACACCTTC. This sequence encodes CAWSGTGYGYTF. This rearrangement joins TRBV30 to TRBJ1-2; 9 nucleotides agree with TRBD1. This CDR3 has 12 amino acids. With 3 bases clipped from V and 5 bases from J, the junction kept 1 base outside the gene matches. Per the germline V gene, CDR1 is GTSNPN and CDR2 is SVGIG (reference sequence).

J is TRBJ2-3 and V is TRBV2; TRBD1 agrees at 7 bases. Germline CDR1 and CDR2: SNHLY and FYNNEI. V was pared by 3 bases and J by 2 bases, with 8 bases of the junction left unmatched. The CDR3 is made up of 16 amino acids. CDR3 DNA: TGTGCCAGCAGTGACAAGGGGGCCTTCTACACAGATACGCAGTATTTT. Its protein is CASSDKGAFYTDTQYF.

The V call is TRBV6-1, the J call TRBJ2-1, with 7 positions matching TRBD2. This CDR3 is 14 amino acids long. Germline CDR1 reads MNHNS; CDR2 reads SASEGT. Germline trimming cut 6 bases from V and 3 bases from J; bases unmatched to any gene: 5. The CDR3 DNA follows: TGTGCCAGCAGGAGACCTAGCGGCTACAATGAGCAGTTCTTC. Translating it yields CASRRPSGYNEQFF.

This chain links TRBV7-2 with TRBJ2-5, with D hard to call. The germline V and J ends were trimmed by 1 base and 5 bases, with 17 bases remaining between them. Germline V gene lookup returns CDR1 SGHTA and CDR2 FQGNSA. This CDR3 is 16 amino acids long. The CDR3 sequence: CASSLVGNPGGETQYF. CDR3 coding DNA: TGTGCCAGCAGCTTAGTGGGTAACCCAGGTGGCGAGACCCAGTACTTC.

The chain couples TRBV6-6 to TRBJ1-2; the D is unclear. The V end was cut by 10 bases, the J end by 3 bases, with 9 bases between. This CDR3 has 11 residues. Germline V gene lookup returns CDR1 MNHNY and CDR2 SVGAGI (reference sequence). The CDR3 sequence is CATLGYYGYTF. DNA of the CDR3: TGTGCCACCCTGGGCTACTATGGCTACACCTTC.

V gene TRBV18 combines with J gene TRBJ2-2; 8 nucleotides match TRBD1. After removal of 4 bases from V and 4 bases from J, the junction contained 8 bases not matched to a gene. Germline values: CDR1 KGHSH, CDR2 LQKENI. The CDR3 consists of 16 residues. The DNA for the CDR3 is TGTGCCAGCTCACTTGGCAGGGGGCGAGGCACCGGGGAGCTGTTTTTT. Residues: CASSLGRGRGTGELFF.

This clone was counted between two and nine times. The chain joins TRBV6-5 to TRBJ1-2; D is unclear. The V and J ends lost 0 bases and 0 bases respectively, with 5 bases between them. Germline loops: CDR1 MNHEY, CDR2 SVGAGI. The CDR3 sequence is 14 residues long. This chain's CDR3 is CASSYSPSNYGYTF. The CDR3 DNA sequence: TGTGCCAGCAGTTACTCTCCCTCTAACTATGGCTACACCTTC.

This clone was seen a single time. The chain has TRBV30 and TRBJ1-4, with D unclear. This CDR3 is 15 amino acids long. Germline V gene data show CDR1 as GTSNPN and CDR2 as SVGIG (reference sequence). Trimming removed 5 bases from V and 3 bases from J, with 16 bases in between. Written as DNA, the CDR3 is TGTGCCTGGTCACTATCCCTCGGGGCTAATGAAAAACTGTTTTTT. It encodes CAWSLSLGANEKLFF.

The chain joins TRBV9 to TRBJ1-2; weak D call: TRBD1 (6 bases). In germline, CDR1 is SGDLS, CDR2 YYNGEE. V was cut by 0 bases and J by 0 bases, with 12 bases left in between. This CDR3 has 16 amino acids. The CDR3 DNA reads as TGTGCCAGCAGCGTAGGGACAGCTATAGCTAACTATGGCTACACCTTC. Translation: CASSVGTAIANYGYTF.

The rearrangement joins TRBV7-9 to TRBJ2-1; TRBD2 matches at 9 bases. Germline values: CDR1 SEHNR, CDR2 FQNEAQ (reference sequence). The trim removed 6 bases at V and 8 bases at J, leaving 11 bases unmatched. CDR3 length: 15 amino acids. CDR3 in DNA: TGTGCCAGCAGACCCTGGCGGGGGGGTGATGATGAGCAGTTCTTC. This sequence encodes CASRPWRGGDDEQFF.

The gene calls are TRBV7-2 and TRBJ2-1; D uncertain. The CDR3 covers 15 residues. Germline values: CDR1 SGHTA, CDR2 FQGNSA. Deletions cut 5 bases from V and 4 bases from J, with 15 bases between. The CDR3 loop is CASSRISGLYNEQFF. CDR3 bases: TGTGCCAGCAGCCGTATATCTGGCTTATACAATGAGCAGTTCTTC. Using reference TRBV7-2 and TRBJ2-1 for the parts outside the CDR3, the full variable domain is GAGVSQSPSNKVTEKGKDVELRCDPISGHTALYWYRQSLGQGLEFLIYFQGNSAPDKSGLPSDRFSAERTGGSVSTLTIQRTQQEDSAVYLCASSRISGLYNEQFFGPGTRLTVL.

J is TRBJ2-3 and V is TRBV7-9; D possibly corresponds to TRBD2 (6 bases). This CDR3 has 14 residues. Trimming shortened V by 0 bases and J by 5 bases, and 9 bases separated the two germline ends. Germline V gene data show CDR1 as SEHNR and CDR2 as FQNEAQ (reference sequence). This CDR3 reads CASSLAGGQDTQYF. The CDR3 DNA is TGTGCCAGCAGCTTAGCGGGAGGCCAAGATACGCAGTATTTT.

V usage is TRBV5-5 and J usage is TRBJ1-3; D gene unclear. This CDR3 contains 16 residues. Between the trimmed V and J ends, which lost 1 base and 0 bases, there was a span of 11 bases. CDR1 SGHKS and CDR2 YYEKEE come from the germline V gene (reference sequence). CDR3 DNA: TGTGCCAGCAGCTTGTCCCTTTTTAACTCTGGAAACACCATATATTTT. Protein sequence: CASSLSLFNSGNTIYF.

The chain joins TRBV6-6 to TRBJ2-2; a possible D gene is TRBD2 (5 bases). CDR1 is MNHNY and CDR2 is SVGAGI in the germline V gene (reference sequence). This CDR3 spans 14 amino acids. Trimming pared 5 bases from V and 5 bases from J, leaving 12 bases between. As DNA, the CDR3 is TGTGCCAGCAGTCAGTCACGGGGAACCGGGGAGCTGTTTTTT. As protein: CASSQSRGTGELFF.

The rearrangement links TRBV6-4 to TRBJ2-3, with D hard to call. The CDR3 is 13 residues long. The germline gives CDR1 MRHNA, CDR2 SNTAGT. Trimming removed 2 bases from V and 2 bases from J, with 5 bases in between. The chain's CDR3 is CASSDGSTDTQYF. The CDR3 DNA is TGTGCCAGCAGTGACGGGTCCACAGATACGCAGTATTTT.

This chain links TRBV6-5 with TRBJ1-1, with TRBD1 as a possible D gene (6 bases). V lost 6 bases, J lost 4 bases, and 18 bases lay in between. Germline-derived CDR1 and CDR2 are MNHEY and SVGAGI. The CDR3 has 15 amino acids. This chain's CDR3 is CASRPNGVGGTEAFF. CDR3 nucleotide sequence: TGTGCCAGCAGACCTAACGGTGTAGGGGGCACTGAAGCTTTCTTT.

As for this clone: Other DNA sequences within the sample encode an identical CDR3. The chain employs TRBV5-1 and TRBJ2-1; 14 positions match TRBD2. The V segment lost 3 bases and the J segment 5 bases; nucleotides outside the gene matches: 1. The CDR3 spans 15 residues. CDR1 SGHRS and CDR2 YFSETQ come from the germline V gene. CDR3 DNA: TGCGCCAGCAGCTCGGGACTAGCGGGGGACAATGAGCAGTTCTTC. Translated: CASSSGLAGDNEQFF.

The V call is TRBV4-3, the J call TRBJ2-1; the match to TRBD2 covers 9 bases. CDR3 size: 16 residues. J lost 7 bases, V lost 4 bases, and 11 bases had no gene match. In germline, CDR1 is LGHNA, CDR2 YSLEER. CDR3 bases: TGCGCCAGCAGCCTATTTTTAGCGGGAGAAGGGAATGAGCAGTTCTTC. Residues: CASSLFLAGEGNEQFF.

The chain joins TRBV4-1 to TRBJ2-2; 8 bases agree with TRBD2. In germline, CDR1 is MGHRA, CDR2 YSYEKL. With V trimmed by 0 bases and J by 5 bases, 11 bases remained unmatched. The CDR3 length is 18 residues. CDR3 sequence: CASSQEWAGGPGTGELFF. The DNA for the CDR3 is TGCGCCAGCAGCCAAGAGTGGGCGGGGGGCCCGGGGACCGGGGAGCTGTTTTTT.